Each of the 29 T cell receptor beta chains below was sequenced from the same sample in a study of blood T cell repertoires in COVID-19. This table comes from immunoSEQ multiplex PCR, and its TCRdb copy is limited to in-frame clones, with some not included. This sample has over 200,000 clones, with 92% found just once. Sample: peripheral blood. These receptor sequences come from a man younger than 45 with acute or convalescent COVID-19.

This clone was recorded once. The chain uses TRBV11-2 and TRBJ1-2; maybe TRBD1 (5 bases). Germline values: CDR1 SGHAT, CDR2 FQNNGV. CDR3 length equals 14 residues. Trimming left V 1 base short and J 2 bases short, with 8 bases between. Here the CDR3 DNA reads TGTGCCAGCAGCTTAGCCGCAGGGAACTATGGCTACACCTTC. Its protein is CASSLAAGNYGYTF.

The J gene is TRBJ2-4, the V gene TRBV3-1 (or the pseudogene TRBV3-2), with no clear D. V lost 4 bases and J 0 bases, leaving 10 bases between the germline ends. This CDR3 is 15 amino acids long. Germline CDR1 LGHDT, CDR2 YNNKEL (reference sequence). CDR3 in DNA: TGTGCCAGCAGCCGTAATTATCTAGCCAAAAACATTCAGTACTTC. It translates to CASSRNYLAKNIQYF.

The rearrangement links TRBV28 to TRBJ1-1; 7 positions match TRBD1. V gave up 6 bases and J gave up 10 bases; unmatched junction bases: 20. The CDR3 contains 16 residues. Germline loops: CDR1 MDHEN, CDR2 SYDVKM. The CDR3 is CASSLGTAGGLYGAFF. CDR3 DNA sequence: TGTGCCAGCAGCCTAGGGACAGCGGGCGGCCTTTACGGAGCTTTCTTT.

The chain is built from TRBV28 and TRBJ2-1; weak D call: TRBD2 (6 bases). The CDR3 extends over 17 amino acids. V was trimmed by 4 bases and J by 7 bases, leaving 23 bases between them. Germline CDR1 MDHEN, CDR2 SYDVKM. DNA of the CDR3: TGTGCCAGCAGTTCATCCTCTGTGCGGGACGGAGGGAATGAGCAGTTCTTC. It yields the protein CASSSSSVRDGGNEQFF.

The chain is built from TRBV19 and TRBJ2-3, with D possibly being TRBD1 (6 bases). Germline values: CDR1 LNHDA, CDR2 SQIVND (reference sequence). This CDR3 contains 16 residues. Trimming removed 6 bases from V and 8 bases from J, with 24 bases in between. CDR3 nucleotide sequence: TGTGCCAGTAGATCCCCCAGGGACATCGAAGGAGGTACGCAGTATTTT. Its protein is CASRSPRDIEGGTQYF.

Here the CDR3 DNA reads TGCTCCCATGGCAGAAGCACAGATACGCAGTATTTT. Translated: CSHGRSTDTQYF. The chain joins TRBV29-1 to TRBJ2-3; D uncertain. This CDR3 spans 12 amino acids. Germline CDR1 is SQVTM and CDR2 is ANQGSEA.

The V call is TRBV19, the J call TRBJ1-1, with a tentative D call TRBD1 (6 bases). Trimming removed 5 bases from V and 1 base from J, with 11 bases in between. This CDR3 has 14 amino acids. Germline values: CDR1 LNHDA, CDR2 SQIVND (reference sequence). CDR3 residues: CASSLDSRNTEAFF. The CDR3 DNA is TGTGCCAGTAGTCTGGACAGCCGGAACACTGAAGCTTTCTTT.

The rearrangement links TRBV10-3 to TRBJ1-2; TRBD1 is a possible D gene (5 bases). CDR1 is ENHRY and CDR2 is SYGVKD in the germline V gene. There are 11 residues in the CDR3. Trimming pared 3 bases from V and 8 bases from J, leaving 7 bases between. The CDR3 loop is CAISEGAGYTF. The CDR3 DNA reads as TGTGCCATCAGTGAAGGGGCGGGCTACACCTTC.

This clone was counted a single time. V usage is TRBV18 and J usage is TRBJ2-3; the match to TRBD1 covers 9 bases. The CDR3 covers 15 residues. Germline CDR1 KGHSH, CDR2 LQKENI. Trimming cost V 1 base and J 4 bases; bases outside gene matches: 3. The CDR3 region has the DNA TGTGCCAGCTCACCACTACAGGGGGCGTCAGATACGCAGTATTTT. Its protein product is CASSPLQGASDTQYF.

In DNA form, the CDR3 reads TGTGCCAGCAGTTACACCAAACTAGCGGATCAAGAGACCCAGTACTTC. It encodes CASSYTKLADQETQYF. V and J are TRBV6-6 and TRBJ2-5; 8 bases are shared with TRBD2. Trimming at V came to 2 bases and at J to 2 bases, leaving 7 bases not matched to a gene. This CDR3 spans 16 amino acids. In germline, CDR1 is MNHNY, CDR2 SVGAGI (reference sequence).

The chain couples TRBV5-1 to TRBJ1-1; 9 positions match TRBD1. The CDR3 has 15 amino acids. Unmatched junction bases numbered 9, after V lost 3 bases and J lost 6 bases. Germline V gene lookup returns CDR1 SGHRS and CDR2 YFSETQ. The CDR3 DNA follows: TGCGCCAGCAGCTGGGGGGGACAGGGTACCGCTGAAGCTTTCTTT. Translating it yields CASSWGGQGTAEAFF.

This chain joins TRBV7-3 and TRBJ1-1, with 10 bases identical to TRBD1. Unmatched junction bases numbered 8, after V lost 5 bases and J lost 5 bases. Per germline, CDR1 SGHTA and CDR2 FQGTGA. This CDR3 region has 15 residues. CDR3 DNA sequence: TGTGCCAGCAGCCCACGGGACAGGGGATTTACTGAAGCTTTCTTT. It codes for CASSPRDRGFTEAFF.

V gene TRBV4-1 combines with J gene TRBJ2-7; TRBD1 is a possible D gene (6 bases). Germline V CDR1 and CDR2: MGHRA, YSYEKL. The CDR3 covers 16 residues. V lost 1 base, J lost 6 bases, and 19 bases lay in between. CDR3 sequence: CASSQGRNRDIREQYF. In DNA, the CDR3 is TGCGCCAGCAGCCAAGGACGGAACAGGGACATTCGCGAGCAGTACTTC.

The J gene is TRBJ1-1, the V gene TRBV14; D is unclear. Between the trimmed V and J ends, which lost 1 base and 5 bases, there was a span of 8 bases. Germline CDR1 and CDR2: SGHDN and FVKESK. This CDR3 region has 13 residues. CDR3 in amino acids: CASSQGIATEAFF. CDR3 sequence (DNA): TGTGCCAGCAGCCAAGGAATAGCAACTGAAGCTTTCTTT. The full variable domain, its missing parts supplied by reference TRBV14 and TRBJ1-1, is EAGVTQFPSHSVIEKGQTVTLRCDPISGHDNLYWYRRVMGKEIKFLLHFVKESKQDESGMPNNRFLAERTGGTYSTLKVQPAELEDSGVYFCASSQGIATEAFFGQGTRLTVV.

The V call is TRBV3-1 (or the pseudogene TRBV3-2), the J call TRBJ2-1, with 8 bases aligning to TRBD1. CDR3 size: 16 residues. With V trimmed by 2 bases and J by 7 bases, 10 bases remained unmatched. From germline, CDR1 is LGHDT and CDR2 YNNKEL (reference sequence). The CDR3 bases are TGTGCCAGCAGCCAAAAGATGGACAGGGCGCGGAATGAGCAGTTCTTC. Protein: CASSQKMDRARNEQFF.

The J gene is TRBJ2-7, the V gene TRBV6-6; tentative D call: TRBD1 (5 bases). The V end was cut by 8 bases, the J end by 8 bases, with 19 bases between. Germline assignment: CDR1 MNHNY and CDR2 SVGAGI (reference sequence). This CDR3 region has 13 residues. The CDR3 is CASSQAAGIKQYF. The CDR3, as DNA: TGTGCCAGCTCCCAAGCAGCAGGGATCAAGCAGTACTTC.

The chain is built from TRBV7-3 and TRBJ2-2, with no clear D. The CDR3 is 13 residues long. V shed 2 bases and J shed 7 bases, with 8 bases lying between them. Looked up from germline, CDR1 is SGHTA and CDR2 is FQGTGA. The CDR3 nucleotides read TGTGCCAGCAGCTTAGCGGCTCACGGGGAGCTGTTTTTT. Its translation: CASSLAAHGELFF.

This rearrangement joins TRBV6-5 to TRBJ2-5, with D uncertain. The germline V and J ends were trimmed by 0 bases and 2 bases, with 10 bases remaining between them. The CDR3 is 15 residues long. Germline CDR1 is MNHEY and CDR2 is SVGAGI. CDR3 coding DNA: TGTGCCAGCAGTTACTCGATGAGGAGACAAGAGACCCAGTACTTC. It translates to CASSYSMRRQETQYF.

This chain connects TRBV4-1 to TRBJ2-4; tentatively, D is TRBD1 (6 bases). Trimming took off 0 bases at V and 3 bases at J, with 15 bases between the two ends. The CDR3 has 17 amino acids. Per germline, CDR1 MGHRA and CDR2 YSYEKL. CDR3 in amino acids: CASSQERTEVVKNIQYF. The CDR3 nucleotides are TGCGCCAGCAGCCAAGAGCGGACAGAGGTAGTCAAAAACATTCAGTACTTC.

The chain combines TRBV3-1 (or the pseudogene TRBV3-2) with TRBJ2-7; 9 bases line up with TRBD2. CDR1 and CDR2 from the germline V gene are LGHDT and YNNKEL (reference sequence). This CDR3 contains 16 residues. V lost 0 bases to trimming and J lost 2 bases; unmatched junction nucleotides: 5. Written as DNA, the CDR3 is TGTGCCAGCAGCCAAGATAGGCTAGCGGGGACCTACGAGCAGTACTTC. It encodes CASSQDRLAGTYEQYF.

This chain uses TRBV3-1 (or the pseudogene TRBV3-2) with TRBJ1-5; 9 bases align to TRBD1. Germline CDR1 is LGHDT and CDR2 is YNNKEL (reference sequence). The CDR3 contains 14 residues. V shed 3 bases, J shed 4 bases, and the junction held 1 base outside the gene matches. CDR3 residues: CASSQGTGNQPQHF. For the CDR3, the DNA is TGTGCCAGCAGCCAGGGGACAGGGAATCAGCCCCAGCATTTT.

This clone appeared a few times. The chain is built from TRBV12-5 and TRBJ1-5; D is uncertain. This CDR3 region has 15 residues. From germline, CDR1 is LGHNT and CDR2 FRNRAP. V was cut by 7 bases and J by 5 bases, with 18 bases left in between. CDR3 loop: CASEDTAVPHQPQHF. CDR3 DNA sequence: TGTGCTAGTGAGGATACAGCGGTACCCCATCAGCCCCAGCATTTT.

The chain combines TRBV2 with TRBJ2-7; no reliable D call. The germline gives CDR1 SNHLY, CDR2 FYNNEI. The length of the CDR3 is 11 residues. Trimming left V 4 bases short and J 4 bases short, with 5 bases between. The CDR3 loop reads CASSGTYEQYF. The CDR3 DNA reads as TGTGCCAGCAGTGGTACTTACGAGCAGTACTTC.

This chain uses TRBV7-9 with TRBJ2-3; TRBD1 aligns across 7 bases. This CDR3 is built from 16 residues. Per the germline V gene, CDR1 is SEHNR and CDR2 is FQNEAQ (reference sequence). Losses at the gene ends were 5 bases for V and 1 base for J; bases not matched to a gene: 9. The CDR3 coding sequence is TGTGCCAGCAGCCGTAAAACAGGGGACGGCACAGATACGCAGTATTTT. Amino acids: CASSRKTGDGTDTQYF.

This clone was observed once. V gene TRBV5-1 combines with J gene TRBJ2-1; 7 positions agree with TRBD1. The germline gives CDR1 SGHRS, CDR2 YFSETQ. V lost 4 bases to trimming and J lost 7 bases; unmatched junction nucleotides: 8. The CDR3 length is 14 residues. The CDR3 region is CASSVRGPGNEQFF. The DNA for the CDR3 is TGCGCCAGCAGCGTGAGGGGGCCCGGTAATGAGCAGTTCTTC.

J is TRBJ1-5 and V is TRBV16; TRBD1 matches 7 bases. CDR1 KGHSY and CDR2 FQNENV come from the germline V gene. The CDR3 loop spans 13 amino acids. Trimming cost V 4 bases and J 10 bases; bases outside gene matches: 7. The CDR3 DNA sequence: TGTGCCAGCAGCCGACGATGGGACAGTCCCCAGCATTTT. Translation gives CASSRRWDSPQHF.

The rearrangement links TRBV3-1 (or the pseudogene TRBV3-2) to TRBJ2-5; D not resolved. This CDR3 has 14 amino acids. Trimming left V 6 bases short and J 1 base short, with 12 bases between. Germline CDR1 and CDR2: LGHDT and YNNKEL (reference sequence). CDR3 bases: TGTGCCAGCAGTAAGCCAAGAGGCCAAGAGACCCAGTACTTC. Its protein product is CASSKPRGQETQYF.

This chain's CDR3 is CASSSGAVATNEKLFF. CDR3 bases: TGCGCCAGCAGCTCCGGAGCGGTTGCAACTAATGAAAAACTGTTTTTT. This rearrangement joins TRBV5-1 to TRBJ1-4; D remains unclear. V gave up 3 bases and J gave up 0 bases, with 12 bases separating them. This CDR3 spans 16 amino acids. Germline-derived CDR1 and CDR2 are SGHRS and YFSETQ.

CDR3 coding DNA: TGTGCCAGCAGCTTGGCCAGGGCGAACACTGAAGCTTTCTTT. Protein: CASSLARANTEAFF. The J gene is TRBJ1-1, the V gene TRBV5-4; D may be TRBD1 (5 bases). The CDR3 is 14 amino acids. The germline V and J ends were trimmed by 0 bases and 1 base, with 7 bases remaining between them. Germline loops: CDR1 SGHNT, CDR2 YYREEE (reference sequence).